The 10 T cell receptor beta chains below were found in one sample sequenced in a study of CD8 T cells in Susac syndrome. Roughly 0.45 to 1 ug RNA was reverse transcribed with random hexamers. Each CDR3 protein is one row after TCRdb ran MiXCR on the immunoSEQ multiplex PCR reads. This sample has some 110,000 distinct CDR3 sequences, with 90% to 95% found just once. The sequencing sample was made of CD4+ T cells from PBMCs. The receptors stem from a human donor with multiple sclerosis.

The count of this clonotype is one. The chain links TRBV29-1 to TRBJ1-5; maybe TRBD1 (6 bases). With 5 bases removed from V and 1 base from J, the gap between germline ends came to 9 bases. The CDR3 consists of 13 residues. The V gene's germline CDR1 is SQVTM and CDR2 ANQGSEA. The CDR3 bases are TGCAGCGTTCAGGGGCCCAGCAATCAGCCCCAGCATTTT. This encodes CSVQGPSNQPQHF.

This clonotype was counted a single time. This sequence joins TRBV9 and TRBJ2-1; D may correspond to TRBD1 or TRBD2 (5 bases each). V was cut by 4 bases and J by 9 bases, with 14 bases left in between. This CDR3 region has 13 residues. The germline V gene encodes CDR1 SGDLS and CDR2 YYNGEE. CDR3 sequence reads: CASSIRGEGEQFF. CDR3 sequence (DNA): TGTGCCAGCAGCATTAGAGGGGAAGGTGAGCAGTTCTTC.

The J gene is TRBJ2-7, the V gene TRBV20-1; maybe TRBD1 (5 bases). The CDR3 is 14 amino acids. The V gene lost 1 base and the J gene lost 0 bases, with 10 bases spanning the gap. Germline V gene sequence: CDR1 DFQATT, CDR2 SNEGSKA (reference sequence). CDR3 amino acids: CSARGQGHSYEQYF. CDR3 nucleotides: TGCAGTGCTAGAGGGCAGGGCCACTCCTACGAGCAGTACTTC.

This chain links TRBV4-1 with TRBJ2-7; possibly TRBD1 for D (6 bases). Trimming pared 3 bases from V and 1 base from J, leaving 13 bases between. CDR3 length: 15 amino acids. Germline CDR1 and CDR2: MGHRA and YSYEKL. For the CDR3, the DNA is TGCGCCAGCAGCCATGGGTCAGGGGCATCCTACGAGCAGTACTTC. The encoded protein is CASSHGSGASYEQYF.

The V gene is TRBV30, the J gene TRBJ1-2; 7 positions match TRBD1. Germline lookup yields CDR1 GTSNPN and CDR2 SVGIG (reference sequence). The CDR3 totals 13 residues. J gave up 4 bases and V 2 bases, and 4 bases lay outside the gene matches. The CDR3 region has the DNA TGTGCCTGGAGTCCTACAGGGGCCTATGGCTACACCTTC. Translation: CAWSPTGAYGYTF.

The chain joins TRBV11-2 to TRBJ2-3; D is undetermined. The CDR3 extends over 15 amino acids. V shed 6 bases and J shed 3 bases, with 16 bases lying between them. Germline assignment: CDR1 SGHAT and CDR2 FQNNGV. CDR3 in DNA: TGTGCCAGCAGTCCCCATCTGACCCAGACAGATACGCAGTATTTT. Translation: CASSPHLTQTDTQYF.

The V call is TRBV2, the J call TRBJ1-1; D is unresolved. Germline V gene sequence: CDR1 SNHLY, CDR2 FYNNEI. V lost 6 bases, J lost 5 bases, and 16 bases lay in between. This CDR3 region has 14 residues. Here the CDR3 DNA reads TGTGCCAGCAGGTCAGTCGTCCGTAGGACTGAAGCTTTCTTT. Residues: CASRSVVRRTEAFF.

The chain uses TRBV20-1 and TRBJ2-5, with TRBD2 matching over 8 bases. The germline CDR1 and CDR2 sequences are DFQATT and SNEGSKA (reference sequence). Trimming removed 5 bases from V and 0 bases from J; junction bases left unmatched: 14. The CDR3 totals 17 residues. The CDR3 reads CSALLIPGLEYQETQYF. CDR3 DNA: TGCAGTGCTCTCCTTATTCCGGGACTAGAGTACCAAGAGACCCAGTACTTC.

This rearrangement joins TRBV7-9 to TRBJ1-2, with 7 bases identical to TRBD1. Germline V lookup: CDR1 SEHNR, CDR2 FQNEAQ (reference sequence). The CDR3 loop spans 15 amino acids. V dropped 5 bases and J dropped 4; count of bases not matched to a gene: 10. The CDR3 spells CASSLSDRVVYGYTF. CDR3 nucleotide sequence: TGTGCCAGCAGCCTCTCAGACAGGGTAGTCTATGGCTACACCTTC.

The chain employs TRBV20-1 and TRBJ2-2, with 7 bases matching TRBD2. The CDR3 loop spans 16 amino acids. Losses at the gene ends were 2 bases for V and 3 bases for J; bases not matched to a gene: 9. The V gene's germline CDR1 is DFQATT and CDR2 SNEGSKA (reference sequence). The CDR3 reads CSARPRRLADTGELFF. CDR3 in DNA: TGCAGTGCTAGACCACGGAGGCTAGCGGACACCGGGGAGCTGTTTTTT.